This TCR beta chain emerged from a study of post-analysis software for immune sequencing data. Findings of the study overall: Normalized Chao1 diversity in multiple sclerosis patients fell significantly below that of controls.

For this clonotype: Its specificity is not known. A much larger clone sits a single nucleotide away, making a read error possible.

The TCR beta cDNA libraries carried unique molecular identifiers. TCRdb processed the PCR reads anew with MiXCR; each CDR3 protein has one entry. The sample lists around 500,000 distinct CDR3 sequences; roughly 34% were seen once. The specimen sequenced was blood. The receptor was derived from a girl under 18 with multiple sclerosis.

The CDR3 is CASSHRDSYEQYF. CDR3 nucleotide sequence: TGTGCCAGCAGCCACCGGGACAGCTACGAGCAGTACTTC. The rearrangement uses TRBV3-1 and TRBJ2-7; TRBD1 agrees at 7 bases. There are 13 residues in the CDR3. V shed 3 bases, J shed 3 bases, and the junction held 2 bases outside the gene matches. Germline V CDR1 and CDR2: LGHDT, YNNKEL (reference sequence).